A single sample gave rise to the 4 T cell receptor beta chains below, sequenced in a study of beta chain features in type 1 diabetes. The isolated RNA, all of it, was reverse transcribed, so expressed TCRB transcripts were what got sequenced. Produced via immunoSEQ multiplex PCR; TCRdb's table is partial and in-frame only. The table shows about 900,000 clones, with 15% to 20% occurring only once. The sample taken for sequencing was naive CD4+ T cells from blood. These receptors originate from a woman aged 18-29 years in good health.

The rearrangement uses TRBV27 and TRBJ1-1; no firm D call. Germline-derived CDR1 and CDR2 are MNHEY and SMNVEV (reference sequence). Deletions cut 2 bases from V and 0 bases from J, with 7 bases between. CDR3 length: 14 amino acids. This chain's CDR3 is CASSLTRLNTEAFF. CDR3 nucleotide sequence: TGTGCCAGCAGTTTAACTCGTTTGAACACTGAAGCTTTCTTT.

This clone was counted between two and nine times. The V and J genes are TRBV15 and TRBJ2-6, with D unclear. The CDR3 covers 16 residues. Germline CDR1 is LNHNV and CDR2 is YYDKDF (reference sequence). Deletions cut 8 bases from V and 0 bases from J, with 14 bases between. The DNA for the CDR3 is TGTGCCACCGAAGGGCGCCCACTCTCTGGGGCCAACGTCCTGACTTTC. It is translated as CATEGRPLSGANVLTF.

This chain links TRBV10-3 with TRBJ1-1; D unclear. The germline CDR1 and CDR2 sequences are ENHRY and SYGVKD. CDR3 length equals 14 residues. With 11 bases removed from V and 3 bases from J, the gap between germline ends came to 19 bases. CDR3 in amino acids: CAARPDLLHTEAFF. The CDR3 nucleotides read TGTGCCGCCAGGCCGGACTTATTACACACTGAAGCTTTCTTT.

This clone was seen more than once but under ten times. This chain uses TRBV11-2 with TRBJ2-5; D possibly corresponds to TRBD2 (6 bases). The CDR3 spans 14 residues. Germline assignment: CDR1 SGHAT and CDR2 FQNNGV. V lost 2 bases to trimming and J lost 2 bases, with 9 bases between them. CDR3 sequence (DNA): TGTGCCAGCAGCTTACTGGCGGGACAAGAGACCCAGTACTTC. The encoded protein is CASSLLAGQETQYF.